The entry below gives a single TCR beta chain sequence along with its context. This clonotype has ten or more counts. It lacks a known antigen. There are no base qualities to consult, and no much larger clone falls within one base. Library preparation used 5' RACE. Sequencing used an Illumina HiSeq 2500. A second roughly 6 to 12 cycle PCR used a sample-barcoded 5' primer and a J-beta primer mix. A unique molecular identifier was introduced onto each TCR beta cDNA molecule by a template-switch 5' adaptor carrying 12 random nucleotides. Each sample yielded at least 3 million CDR3-containing paired-end reads. The Mint cDNA synthesis kit, primed by a TRBC-specific oligonucleotide, was used to synthesize first-strand cDNA from all RNA. Following uracil-DNA glycosylase treatment, a first 18-cycle PCR with universal primers M1SS and BC2_uni_R was performed on all cDNA. Regarding the original processing steps: Normalization of each sample was performed by random selection of 1 million high-quality reads, each carrying a distinct molecular identifier. Instead of being binned into consensus sequences, reads with shared molecular identifiers were discarded. CDR3 identification, clonotype clustering and error correction used MiTCR with a Q25 quality threshold and the strictest error-elimination algorithm. A nonparametric unseen species model using Euler transformation provided a lower-bound estimate of total TCR beta diversity. TCRdb reprocessed the public reads (quality trimming at Q25 with fastp, clone calling with MiXCR) and kept in-frame beta chains. Rows with a matching CDR3 protein are joined into one entry that keeps the most common DNA and genes. For this entry, the V and J calls and clone size follow TCRdb and not the study's own pipeline. The sample table lists roughly 700,000 distinct CDR3 sequences, 32% of them with a count of one. The ten most abundant clones make up 15% of the sample.

Donors were a few dozen systemically healthy Caucasian individuals from Russia aged roughly 6 to 90 years. Ten milliliters of peripheral blood were drawn from each donor into EDTA-treated Vacutainer tubes. Ficoll-Paque density-gradient centrifugation was used to isolate PBMCs, with at least 7 million per sample. Trizol reagent was used to extract total RNA from PBMCs, with at least 5.5 micrograms per sample. For every donor, flow cytometry on a PBMC aliquot measured the percentage of naive CD45RAhigh/CD27high T cells. This sample stems from a study of blood T cells in healthy people across ages (dated by TCRdb to between 2015 and 2016). For the wider study: In model experiments, roughly one uniquely barcoded TCR beta cDNA molecule per two T cells was captured by template switching. Using deep sequencing normalized with unique cDNA molecular identifiers, the study measured how TCR beta repertoire diversity changes with age. Four age groups were formed from the donors: young (average roughly 15 years), middle-aged (around 40), aged (around 62) and long-lived (roughly 81). Donors of different ages were randomly distributed across sequencing lanes to avoid experimental bias. For two donors (one aged 18 to 29 and one aged 80 or older), the study analyzed two additional independent replicas of 1 million unique cDNA reads from the same blood draw.

Broader findings and caveats from the paper: There was a strong correlation between observed TCR beta diversity and the percentage of naive T cells measured by flow cytometry. Because the CMV infection status of the donors was unknown, age-related changes in expanded clonotypes may potentially have been confounded. Estimates of total diversity based on one million sequenced T cells were considered lower bounds and underestimates. Observed TCR beta diversity per million T cells fell roughly linearly with age, and a significant reduction was already apparent by age around 40. Compared with the aged group, the long-lived group had more naive CD4+ T cells, fewer expanded clones and increased TCR diversity, a pattern suggesting age selection. Bulk unsorted PBMC profiling prevented conclusive comparison of naive and antigen-experienced compartments.

CDR1 and CDR2 are drawn from the germline V gene: MGHRA, YSYEKL. V gives up 3 bases and J gives up 0 bases, and the segment between their germline ends measures 18 bases. From the cysteine through the phenylalanine, the CDR3 covers 19 amino acids. CDR3 DNA only is kept here, 57 bases in frame from base 1. Sequenced: blood. This sequence was found in a woman of 80 years or more in good health. Donor details come from another sample of the same person, matched by shared clones. The chain is assembled from TRBV4-1 and TRBJ1-6, with no D gene named confidently. The base sequence is TGCGCCAGCAGCCATCAATCTTCCGGTCACAGCTCCTATAATTCACCCCTCCACTTT. Its product reads: CASSHQSSGHSSYNSPLHF.